The TCR beta chain described here comes from a study of blood T cell repertoires in COVID-19. About the study: COVID-19 samples, acute and convalescent, were from the United States, Italy and Spain. PBMCs, B-cell-depleted T cells, or T cells provided the cDNA or gDNA that made up the material.

Original processing notes: Amplification of reference gene primers was used by the study to estimate nucleated cell counts. Only in-frame clones appear in the TCRdb table, and some are missing; sequencing was by immunoSEQ multiplex PCR. D and trimming come from the DNA, and the V and J calls and clone size come from that table. Of about 140,000 clones listed, 65% to 80% were seen once; the top ten hold more than 1.5%. The receptor was isolated from a woman aged 60-70 years with acute or convalescent COVID-19. Sequenced: peripheral blood.

CDR3 protein: CASSQVLGTATGELFF. In DNA form, the CDR3 reads TGTGCCAGCAGCCAAGTTCTCGGGACAGCTACCGGGGAGCTGTTTTTT. J is TRBJ2-2 and V is TRBV3-1 (or the pseudogene TRBV3-2); 7 nucleotides align to TRBD1. The CDR3 totals 16 residues. The junction had 7 bases not matched to a gene; V was cut back by 1 base and J by 5 bases. Germline CDR1 and CDR2: LGHDT and YNNKEL (reference sequence).